Reported below is one T cell receptor (beta chain). Its antigen is currently unknown. This sample was included in a study of naive and memory T cell subsets. Study conclusions and caveats: Findings for naive and memory subsets could not be checked against ground truth. From naive to CM, EM and EMRA, diversity decreased and Gini increased. Possibly reflecting memory cells re-expressing CD45RA, a few larger clonotypes occurred in naive repertoires, especially CD8.

Two oligonucleotides, mixed equimolar, formed the beta constant-region primer covering TRBC1 and TRBC2. The ligated cDNA underwent four PCR rounds using SP2 and nested alpha and beta constant-region primers. Via MiXCR, TCRdb re-called the UMI-ligation and nested PCR reads, giving one row per CDR3 protein. The sample lists under 150,000 distinct CDR3 sequences; about a fifth were seen once. In germline, CDR1 is MNHEY, CDR2 SVGAGI. The V and J ends lost 2 bases and 8 bases, in that order; junction bases with no gene match: 14. The CDR3 has 16 amino acids. CMV status came from CD4+ IFNgamma after overnight CMV lysate stimulation.

V is TRBV6-5 and J is TRBJ1-2, with 7 bases that match TRBD1. The TCR sequence derives from a human donor in good health. Sequencing input: naive CD8+ T cells from blood. The CDR3 DNA sequence: TGTGCCAGCAGTTACGGCGGAAGCAGGGGGTTCTCCGGCTACACCTTC. Amino acid sequence: CASSYGGSRGFSGYTF.